This entry lists 32 T cell receptor beta chains sequenced from one sample in a study of early T cells in non-severe SARS-CoV-2 infection. TCRdb called the 5' RACE reads again in MiXCR, with one record for every CDR3 protein. The sample lists tens of thousands of distinct CDR3 sequences; 9.5% to 15% were seen once. Material: whole blood. These receptor sequences come from an adult who was a healthcare worker with PCR-confirmed SARS-CoV-2 infection or an uninfected control (not recorded which).

The rearrangement links TRBV18 to TRBJ1-1, with D uncertain. The CDR3 is 16 residues long. CDR1 and CDR2 from the germline V gene are KGHSH and LQKENI. Deletions cut 5 bases from V and 0 bases from J, with 16 bases between. The CDR3 DNA reads as TGTGCCAGCTCAGCAGACCCGCCTTTGATGAACACTGAAGCTTTCTTT. This sequence encodes CASSADPPLMNTEAFF.

In regard to this clonotype: Given a much more abundant clone one base away, this may be a read error. CDR3 in amino acids: CSAWDPDTQYF. CDR3 DNA sequence: TGCAGTGCCTGGGACCCGGATACGCAGTATTTT. The chain has TRBV20-1 and TRBJ2-3; either TRBD1 or TRBD2 may supply D (5 bases each). The CDR3 contains 11 residues. The germline V gene encodes CDR1 DFQATT and CDR2 SNEGSKA (reference sequence). The V gene lost 6 bases and the J gene lost 6 bases, with 10 bases spanning the gap.

This clonotype was detected ten times or more. J is TRBJ2-3 and V is TRBV7-8, with D possibly being TRBD1 (6 bases). The CDR3 covers 16 residues. Trimming stripped 6 bases from V and 3 bases from J, with 19 bases between. CDR1 and CDR2 (germline): SGHVS, FQNEAQ. In DNA form, the CDR3 reads TGTGCCAGCAGGAAACAGGGTACGGAACAGACAGATACGCAGTATTTT. Its protein product is CASRKQGTEQTDTQYF.

This clonotype was counted many times. At one end, the junction sequence differs from germline, possibly due to a read error. The gene calls are TRBV3-1 and TRBJ1-3; D gene ambiguous. The CDR3 contains 15 residues. Germline lookup yields CDR1 LGHDT and CDR2 YNNKEL (reference sequence). CDR3 nucleotide sequence: TGTGCCAGCAGCCAAGATTACGCGGGCTGGAACACTATATATTTT. Translating gives CASSQDYAGWNTIYF.

This clonotype was detected ten times or more. The chain is built from TRBV7-2 and TRBJ1-1, with a possible D match to TRBD1 (5 bases). V was pared by 1 base and J by 11 bases, with 14 bases between. The CDR3 consists of 13 residues. Germline CDR1 reads SGHTA; CDR2 reads FQGNSA. This chain's CDR3 is CASSLDRGEAAFF. CDR3 nucleotide sequence: TGTGCCAGCAGCTTAGATCGGGGGGAGGCGGCTTTCTTT.

In this sample, this clonotype turned up many times. The V gene is TRBV2, the J gene TRBJ1-1; D remains ambiguous. The CDR3 extends over 14 amino acids. The V end lost 5 bases, the J end lost 3 bases, and 13 bases lay between the germline ends. Germline V gene data show CDR1 as SNHLY and CDR2 as FYNNEI. The CDR3 loop reads CASSFRAGDTEAFF. CDR3 DNA: TGTGCCAGCAGTTTTCGGGCCGGGGACACTGAAGCTTTCTTT.

The V gene is TRBV29-1, the J gene TRBJ1-2; D perhaps matches TRBD1 (5 bases). The CDR3 totals 12 residues. Trimming stripped 7 bases from V and 5 bases from J, with 14 bases between. Germline CDR1 is SQVTM and CDR2 is ANQGSEA. CDR3 sequence reads: CSARRGPYGYTF. DNA for the CDR3: TGCAGCGCCCGGAGGGGTCCATATGGCTACACCTTC.

This clonotype was found many times. The chain uses TRBV12-3 or TRBV12-4 and TRBJ2-7; possible D gene TRBD1, 5 bases. V was clipped by 4 bases and J by 2 bases, with 12 bases between them. The CDR3 totals 14 residues. CDR3 DNA: TGTGCCAGCAGTTACCGCCAAGGGGCCTACGAGCAGTACTTC. Translation: CASSYRQGAYEQYF.

This clonotype has at least ten counts. The chain employs TRBV12-3 or TRBV12-4 and TRBJ1-1; unclear D gene. There are 11 residues in the CDR3. Between the trimmed V and J ends, which lost 8 bases and 11 bases, there was a span of 15 bases. CDR3 nucleotides: TGTGCCAGCGGTGAACTACTCACCGCTTTCTTT. This codes for CASGELLTAFF.

This clonotype has ten or more counts. V is TRBV7-2 and J is TRBJ1-5, with D maybe TRBD1 (5 bases). Germline lookup yields CDR1 SGHTA and CDR2 FQGNSA. The CDR3 contains 15 residues. Trimming took 5 bases from V and 4 from J, leaving 15 bases between them. This CDR3 reads CASSPVQGRNQPQHF. DNA for the CDR3: TGTGCCAGCAGCCCCGTCCAGGGTAGAAATCAGCCCCAGCATTTT. Together with reference TRBV7-2 and TRBJ1-5, the CDR3 gives the full variable domain: GAGVSQSPSNKVTEKGKDVELRCDPISGHTALYWYRQSLGQGLEFLIYFQGNSAPDKSGLPSDRFSAERTGGSVSTLTIQRTQQEDSAVYLCASSPVQGRNQPQHFGDGTRLSIL.

The rearrangement joins TRBV3-1 to TRBJ2-7; 14 bases are shared with TRBD2. This CDR3 region has 15 residues. Germline V gene data show CDR1 as LGHDT and CDR2 as YNNKEL (reference sequence). Losses at the gene ends were 1 base for V and 7 bases for J; bases not matched to a gene: 3. As DNA, the CDR3 is TGTGCCAGCAGCCAAGGACTAGCGGGAGGGAGGGAGCAGTACTTC. Its protein product is CASSQGLAGGREQYF.

This clonotype was counted at least ten times. This chain uses TRBV4-3 with TRBJ2-1; tentative D call: TRBD1 (5 bases). The germline V gene has CDR1 LGHNA and CDR2 YSLEER. The CDR3 sequence is 16 residues long. Trimming took 0 bases from V and 3 from J, leaving 12 bases between them. The CDR3 region has the DNA TGCGCCAGCAGCCAAGAGATCCAGGGTGGCTACAATGAGCAGTTCTTC. Its protein is CASSQEIQGGYNEQFF.

In this sample, this clonotype turned up many times. This chain links TRBV19 with TRBJ1-2; possibly TRBD1 for D (5 bases). CDR1 and CDR2 from the germline V gene are LNHDA and SQIVND (reference sequence). Trimming left V 3 bases short and J 11 bases short, with 13 bases between. The CDR3 sequence is 12 residues long. CDR3 bases: TGTGCCAGTAGTATGGTCCAGGGCCGGTACACCTTC. Amino acid sequence: CASSMVQGRYTF.

This clonotype was recorded at least ten times. The chain employs TRBV6-5 and TRBJ1-2, with D unresolved. With 0 bases removed from V and 6 bases from J, the gap between germline ends came to 11 bases. The CDR3 length is 14 residues. The V gene's germline CDR1 is MNHEY and CDR2 SVGAGI. The CDR3 region is CASSYSSRIDGYTF. CDR3 coding DNA: TGTGCCAGCAGTTACTCGTCGAGGATTGATGGCTACACCTTC.

This clonotype was recorded once. The rearrangement uses TRBV28 and TRBJ2-4, with D possibly matching TRBD1 (6 bases). The germline V and J ends were trimmed by 4 bases and 0 bases, with 10 bases remaining between them. Germline CDR1 MDHEN, CDR2 SYDVKM. The CDR3 contains 15 residues. Here the CDR3 DNA reads TGTGCCAGCAGTTCAGGGGATTTAGCCAAAAACATTCAGTACTTC. The encoded protein is CASSSGDLAKNIQYF.

This clonotype was seen ten or more times. J is TRBJ2-7 and V is TRBV5-1; tentative D call: TRBD1 (6 bases). Germline lookup yields CDR1 SGHRS and CDR2 YFSETQ. V gave up 4 bases and J gave up 0 bases, with 14 bases separating them. CDR3 length equals 15 residues. CDR3 DNA: TGCGCCAGCAGCGCCCGTCAGGGGCACTCCTACGAGCAGTACTTC. Its translation: CASSARQGHSYEQYF. Combining the CDR3 with reference TRBV5-1 and TRBJ2-7 gives the whole variable domain KAGVTQTPRYLIKTRGQQVTLSCSPISGHRSVSWYQQTPGQGLQFLFEYFSETQRNKGNFPGRFSGRQFSNSRSEMNVSTLELGDSALYLCASSARQGHSYEQYFGPGTRLTVT.

This clonotype was seen ten or more times. J is TRBJ1-5 and V is TRBV7-2; unclear D gene. Trimming took 1 base from V and 1 from J, leaving 8 bases between them. From germline, CDR1 is SGHTA and CDR2 FQGNSA. This CDR3 is built from 15 residues. Here the CDR3 reads CASSLVGGSNQPQHF. Here the CDR3 DNA reads TGTGCCAGCAGCTTAGTGGGAGGGAGCAATCAGCCCCAGCATTTT. Using reference TRBV7-2 and TRBJ1-5 for the parts outside the CDR3, the full variable domain is GAGVSQSPSNKVTEKGKDVELRCDPISGHTALYWYRQSLGQGLEFLIYFQGNSAPDKSGLPSDRFSAERTGGSVSTLTIQRTQQEDSAVYLCASSLVGGSNQPQHFGDGTRLSIL.

This chain uses TRBV10-2 with TRBJ1-1; D is undetermined. V dropped 3 bases and J dropped 0 bases, with 11 bases sitting between them. CDR1 is WSHSY and CDR2 is SAAADI in the germline V gene. The CDR3 contains 15 residues. This CDR3 reads CASSESRELNTEAFF. In nucleotides, the CDR3 is TGCGCCAGCAGTGAATCCCGAGAACTGAACACTGAAGCTTTCTTT.

The chain links TRBV29-1 to TRBJ2-2; TRBD1 matches 8 bases. Germline CDR1 and CDR2: SQVTM and ANQGSEA. CDR3 size: 17 residues. J gave up 4 bases and V 3 bases, and 13 bases lay outside the gene matches. This CDR3 is CSVEGDRGEDITGELFF. For the CDR3, the DNA is TGCAGCGTTGAGGGAGACAGGGGCGAGGATATCACCGGGGAGCTGTTTTTT.

This clonotype was detected only a few times. V is TRBV28 and J is TRBJ2-6; D possibly corresponds to TRBD1 (6 bases). V gave up 5 bases and J gave up 0 bases, with 17 bases separating them. Germline CDR1 reads MDHEN; CDR2 reads SYDVKM. The CDR3 runs to 18 residues. The CDR3 reads CASSPPGQTYSGANVLTF. The CDR3 region has the DNA TGTGCCAGCAGTCCCCCCGGACAGACTTACTCTGGGGCCAACGTCCTGACTTTC.

Many counts were recorded for this clonotype. The CDR3 bases are TGCAGTGCTCGACAGGGGGCAGGGACTGAAGCTTTCTTT. Protein product: CSARQGAGTEAFF. This sequence joins TRBV20-1 and TRBJ1-1; 10 nucleotides agree with TRBD1. Looked up from germline, CDR1 is DFQATT and CDR2 is SNEGSKA (reference sequence). The CDR3 sequence is 13 residues long. V lost 5 bases and J lost 5; bases outside the gene matches: 5.

This clonotype was recorded at least ten times. The chain recombines TRBV29-1 with TRBJ2-5; 9 nucleotides match TRBD1. The CDR3 has 14 amino acids. Trimming took 5 bases from V and 5 from J; bases not matched to a gene: 9. Germline CDR1 is SQVTM and CDR2 is ANQGSEA. CDR3 sequence reads: CSVYGTGRAETQYF. DNA of the CDR3: TGCAGCGTTTATGGGACAGGGAGAGCGGAGACCCAGTACTTC.

V and J are TRBV12-5 and TRBJ2-1; 10 bases agree with TRBD2. V trimming: 0 bases; J trimming: 4 bases; junction bases outside the gene matches: 6. The CDR3 spans 17 residues. Germline CDR1 is LGHNT and CDR2 is FRNRAP. The CDR3 DNA is TGTGCTAGTGGTTTGGTACTTCTAGCGGGGGCTTACAATGAGCAGTTCTTC. This translates into CASGLVLLAGAYNEQFF.

The rearrangement joins TRBV20-1 to TRBJ2-7; D is uncertain. The V gene's germline CDR1 is DFQATT and CDR2 SNEGSKA (reference sequence). Trimming took 0 bases from V and 4 from J, leaving 1 base between them. This CDR3 region has 10 residues. The CDR3 loop is CSARDYEQYF. CDR3 nucleotide sequence: TGCAGTGCTAGAGATTACGAGCAGTACTTC.

The sample holds many counts of this clonotype. The rearrangement uses TRBV27 and TRBJ1-6; D is possibly TRBD1 (6 bases). Deletions cut 0 bases from V and 0 bases from J, with 12 bases between. Germline V gives CDR1 MNHEY, CDR2 SMNVEV (reference sequence). The CDR3 has 18 amino acids. CDR3 coding DNA: TGTGCCAGCAGTTTATCGGGGACACTGAGCTCCTATAATTCACCCCTCCACTTT. Its translation is CASSLSGTLSSYNSPLHF.

V gene TRBV28 combines with J gene TRBJ1-3; 7 bases align to TRBD1. Trimming at V came to 10 bases and at J to 0 bases, leaving 3 bases not matched to a gene. The CDR3 extends over 13 amino acids. The germline gives CDR1 MDHEN, CDR2 SYDVKM. CDR3 bases: TGTGCCACGGGGGACAGCTCTGGAAACACCATATATTTT. It yields the protein CATGDSSGNTIYF.

There are many counts of this clonotype. The chain couples TRBV13 to TRBJ1-2; TRBD1 might be the D (5 bases). Trimming took off 1 base at V and 2 bases at J, with 11 bases between the two ends. Germline CDR1 PRHDT, CDR2 FYEKMQ (reference sequence). CDR3 length equals 15 residues. CDR3 in DNA: TGTGCCAGCAGCTTAGAAGCAGGGATGAACTATGGCTACACCTTC. Its protein is CASSLEAGMNYGYTF.

This clonotype was observed at least ten times. V is TRBV19 and J is TRBJ2-7; 7 nucleotides match TRBD1. The germline V gene encodes CDR1 LNHDA and CDR2 SQIVND (reference sequence). The CDR3 loop spans 11 amino acids. The V segment lost 10 bases and the J segment 3 bases; nucleotides outside the gene matches: 3. CDR3 DNA: TGTGCCACGAGACAGGGCTACGAGCAGTACTTC. It yields the protein CATRQGYEQYF. Based on the CDR3 plus reference TRBV19 and TRBJ2-7, the full variable domain is DGGITQSPKYLFRKEGQNVTLSCEQNLNHDAMYWYRQDPGQGLRLIYYSQIVNDFQKGDIAEGYSVSREKKESFPLTVTSAQKNPTAFYLCATRQGYEQYFGPGTRLTVT.

This clonotype occurred a few times. The genes are TRBV29-1 and TRBJ1-1, with 7 nucleotides matching TRBD1. Losses at the gene ends were 4 bases for V and 3 bases for J; bases not matched to a gene: 2. The CDR3 extends over 12 amino acids. From germline, CDR1 is SQVTM and CDR2 ANQGSEA. In nucleotides, the CDR3 is TGCAGCGTTGTACAGGGGTACACTGAAGCTTTCTTT. Its translation is CSVVQGYTEAFF.

Many counts were recorded for this clonotype. The gene calls are TRBV6-6 and TRBJ1-5, with D possibly being TRBD1 (6 bases). Trimming shortened V by 3 bases and J by 0 bases, and 9 bases separated the two germline ends. The length of the CDR3 is 15 residues. Germline CDR1 is MNHNY and CDR2 is SVGAGI (reference sequence). DNA for the CDR3: TGTGCCAGCAGTTATGGGACACCTAGCAATCAGCCCCAGCATTTT. Its translation: CASSYGTPSNQPQHF.

This clonotype was recorded at least ten times. The chain uses TRBV20-1 and TRBJ2-3; 14 bases are a match to TRBD2. J lost 1 base, V lost 6 bases, and 9 bases had no gene match. Germline assignment: CDR1 DFQATT and CDR2 SNEGSKA (reference sequence). The CDR3 sequence is 17 residues long. In nucleotides, the CDR3 is TGCAGTGCCACCGGGACTAGCGGGGGCGGTGGCACAGATACGCAGTATTTT. It encodes CSATGTSGGGGTDTQYF.

The table lists this clonotype with many counts. This chain links TRBV12-3 or TRBV12-4 with TRBJ2-5, with D uncertain. V lost 1 base and J 1 base, leaving 4 bases between the germline ends. The CDR3 consists of 13 residues. CDR3 DNA: TGTGCCAGCAGTTTAGACAGCCAAGAGACCCAGTACTTC. Its translation: CASSLDSQETQYF.